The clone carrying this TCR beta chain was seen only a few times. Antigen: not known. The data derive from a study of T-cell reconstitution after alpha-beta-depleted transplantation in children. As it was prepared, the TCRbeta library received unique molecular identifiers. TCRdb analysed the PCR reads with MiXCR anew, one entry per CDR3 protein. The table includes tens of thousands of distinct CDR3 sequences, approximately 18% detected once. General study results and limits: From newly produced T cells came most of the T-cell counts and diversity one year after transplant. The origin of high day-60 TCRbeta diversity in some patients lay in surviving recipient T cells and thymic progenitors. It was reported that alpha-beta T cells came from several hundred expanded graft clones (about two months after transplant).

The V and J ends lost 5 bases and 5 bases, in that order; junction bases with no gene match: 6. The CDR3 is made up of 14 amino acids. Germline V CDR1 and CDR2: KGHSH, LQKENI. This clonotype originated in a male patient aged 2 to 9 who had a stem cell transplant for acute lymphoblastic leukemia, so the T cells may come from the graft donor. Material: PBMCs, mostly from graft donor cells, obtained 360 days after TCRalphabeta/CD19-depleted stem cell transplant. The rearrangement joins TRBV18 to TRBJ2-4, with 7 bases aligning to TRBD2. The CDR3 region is CASSVGGPQNIQYF. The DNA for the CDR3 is TGTGCCAGCTCAGTGGGAGGGCCCCAAAACATTCAGTACTTC.